This T cell receptor (beta chain) is drawn from a study of T cell repertoires in cytomegalovirus infection. Overall study: Indications came from public TCR beta signatures; they pointed to CMV infection and to a matching HLA type.

The ends were cut back, 8 bases at V and 4 bases at J, with 8 bases in the middle. The CDR3 extends over 12 amino acids. About this clonotype: As yet, its antigen is unknown.

In TCRdb, the reads were re-called with MiXCR into one record per CDR3 protein. There are 510,000 or so distinct CDR3 sequences in the sample; 26% occur only once, and about 12% lies in the top ten. General study points: CMV carriers with the relevant HLA were identified by cumulative public TCR beta family frequency. HLA-C-restricted CMV-specific TCR beta clonotypes prevailed in the ex vivo response.

Sequencing was done on a sample of PBMCs. The clonotype originates from a human donor in good health (CMV status not recorded). Some clones in this sample may be carry-over from other donors' samples. This chain connects TRBV12-3 or TRBV12-4 to TRBJ2-2; no definite D call. This chain's CDR3 is CASGPVTGELFF. For the CDR3, the DNA is TGTGCCAGCGGGCCAGTCACCGGGGAGCTGTTTTTT.